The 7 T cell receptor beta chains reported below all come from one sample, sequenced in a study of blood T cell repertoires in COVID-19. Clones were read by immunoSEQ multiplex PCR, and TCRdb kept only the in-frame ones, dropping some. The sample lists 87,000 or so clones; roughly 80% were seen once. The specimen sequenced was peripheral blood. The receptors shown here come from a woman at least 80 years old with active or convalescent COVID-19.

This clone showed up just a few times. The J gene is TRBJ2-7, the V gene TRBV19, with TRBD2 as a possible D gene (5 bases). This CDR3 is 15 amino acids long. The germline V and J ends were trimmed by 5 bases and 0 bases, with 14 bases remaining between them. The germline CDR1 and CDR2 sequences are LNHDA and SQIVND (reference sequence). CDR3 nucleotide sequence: TGTGCCAGTAGTGTCAATAGCGTGTACTCCTACGAGCAGTACTTC. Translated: CASSVNSVYSYEQYF.

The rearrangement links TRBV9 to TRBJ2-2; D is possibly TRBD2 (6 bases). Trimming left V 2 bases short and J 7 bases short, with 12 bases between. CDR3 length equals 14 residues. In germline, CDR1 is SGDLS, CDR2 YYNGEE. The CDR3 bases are TGTGCCAGCAGCGTGGGACTCCAAAGCGGGGAGCTGTTTTTT. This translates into CASSVGLQSGELFF.

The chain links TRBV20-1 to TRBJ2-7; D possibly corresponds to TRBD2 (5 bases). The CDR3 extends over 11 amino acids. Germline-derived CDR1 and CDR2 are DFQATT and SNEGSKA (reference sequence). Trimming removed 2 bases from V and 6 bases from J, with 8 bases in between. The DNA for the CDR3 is TGCAGTGCTAGACGCCGGGGCGAGCAGTACTTC. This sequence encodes CSARRRGEQYF.

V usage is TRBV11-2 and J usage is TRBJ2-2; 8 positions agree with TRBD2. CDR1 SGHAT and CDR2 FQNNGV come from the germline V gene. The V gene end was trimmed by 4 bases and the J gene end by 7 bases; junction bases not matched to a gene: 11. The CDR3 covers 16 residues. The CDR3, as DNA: TGTGCCAGCAGCTCCACCGGGACTAGTCTCTACGGGGAGCTGTTTTTT. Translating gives CASSSTGTSLYGELFF.

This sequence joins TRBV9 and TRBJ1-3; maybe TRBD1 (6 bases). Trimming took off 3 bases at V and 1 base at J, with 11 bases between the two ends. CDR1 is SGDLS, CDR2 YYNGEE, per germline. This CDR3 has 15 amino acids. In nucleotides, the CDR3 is TGTGCCAGCAGCGAGAGGACAGAATCTGGAAACACCATATATTTT. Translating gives CASSERTESGNTIYF.

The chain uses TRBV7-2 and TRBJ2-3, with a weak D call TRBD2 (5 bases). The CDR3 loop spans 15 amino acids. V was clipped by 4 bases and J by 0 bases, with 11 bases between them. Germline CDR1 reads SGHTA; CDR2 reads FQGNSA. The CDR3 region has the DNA TGTGCCAGCAGCTCGAGGGCCACGAGCACAGATACGCAGTATTTT. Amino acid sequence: CASSSRATSTDTQYF.

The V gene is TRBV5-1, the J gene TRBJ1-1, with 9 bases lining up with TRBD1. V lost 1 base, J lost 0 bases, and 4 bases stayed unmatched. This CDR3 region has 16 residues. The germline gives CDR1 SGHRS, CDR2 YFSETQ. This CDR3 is CASSLTGGLMNTEAFF. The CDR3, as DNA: TGCGCCAGCAGCTTGACAGGGGGCCTCATGAACACTGAAGCTTTCTTT.